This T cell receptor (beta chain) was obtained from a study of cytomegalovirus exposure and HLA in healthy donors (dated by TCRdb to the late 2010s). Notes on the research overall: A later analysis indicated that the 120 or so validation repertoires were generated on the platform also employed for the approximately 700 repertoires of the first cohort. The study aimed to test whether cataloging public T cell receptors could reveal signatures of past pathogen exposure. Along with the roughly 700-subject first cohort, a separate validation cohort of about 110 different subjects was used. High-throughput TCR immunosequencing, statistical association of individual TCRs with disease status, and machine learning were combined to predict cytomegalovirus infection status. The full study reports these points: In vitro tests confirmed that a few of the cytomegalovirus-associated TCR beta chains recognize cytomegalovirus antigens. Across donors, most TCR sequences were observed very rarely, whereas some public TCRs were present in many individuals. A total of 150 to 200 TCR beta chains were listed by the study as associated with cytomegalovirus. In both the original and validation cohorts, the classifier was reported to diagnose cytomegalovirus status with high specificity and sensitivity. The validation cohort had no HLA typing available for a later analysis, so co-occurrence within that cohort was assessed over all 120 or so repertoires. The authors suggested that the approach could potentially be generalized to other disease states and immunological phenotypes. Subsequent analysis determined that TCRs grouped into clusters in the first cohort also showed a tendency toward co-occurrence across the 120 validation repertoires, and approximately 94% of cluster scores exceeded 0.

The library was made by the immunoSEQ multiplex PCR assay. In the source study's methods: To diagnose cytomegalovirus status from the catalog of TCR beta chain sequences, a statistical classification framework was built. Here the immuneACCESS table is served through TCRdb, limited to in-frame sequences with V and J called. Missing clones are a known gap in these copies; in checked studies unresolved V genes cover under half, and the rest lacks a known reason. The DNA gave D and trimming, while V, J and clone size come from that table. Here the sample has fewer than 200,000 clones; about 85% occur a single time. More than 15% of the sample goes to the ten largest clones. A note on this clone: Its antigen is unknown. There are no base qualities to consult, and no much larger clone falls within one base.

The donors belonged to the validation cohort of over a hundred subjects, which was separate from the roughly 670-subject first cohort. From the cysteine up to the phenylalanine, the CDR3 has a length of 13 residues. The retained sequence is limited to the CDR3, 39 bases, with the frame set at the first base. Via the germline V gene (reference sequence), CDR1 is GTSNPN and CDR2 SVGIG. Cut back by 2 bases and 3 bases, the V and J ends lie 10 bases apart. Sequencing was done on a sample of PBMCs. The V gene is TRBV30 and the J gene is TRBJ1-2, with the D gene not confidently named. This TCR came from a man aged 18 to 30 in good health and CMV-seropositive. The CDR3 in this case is CAWSPTVDYGYTF. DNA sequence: TGTGCCTGGAGTCCCACGGTTGACTATGGCTACACCTTC.